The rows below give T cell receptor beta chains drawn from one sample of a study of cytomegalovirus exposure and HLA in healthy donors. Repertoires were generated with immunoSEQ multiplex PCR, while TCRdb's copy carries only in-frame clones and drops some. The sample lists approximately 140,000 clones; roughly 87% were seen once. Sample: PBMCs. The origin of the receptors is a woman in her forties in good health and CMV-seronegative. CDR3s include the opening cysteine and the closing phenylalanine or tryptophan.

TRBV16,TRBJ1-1,CASSQQGMNTEAFF
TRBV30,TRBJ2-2,CARSLSPGLGGELFF
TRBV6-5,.,CASRARVASYEQYF
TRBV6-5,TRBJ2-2,CASSYSGWDTGELFF
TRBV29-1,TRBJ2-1,CSVGVASGMDEQFF
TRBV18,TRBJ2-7,CASSPGTGTATYEQYF
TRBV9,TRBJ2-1,CASTPQPSGNEQFF
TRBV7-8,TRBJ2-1,CASSFGAFNEQFF
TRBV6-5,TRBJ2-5,CASSYRGRADETQYF
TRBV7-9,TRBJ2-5,CSSSLVLGGRETQYF
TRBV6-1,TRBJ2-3,CASRRAGASTDTQYF
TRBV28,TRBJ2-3,CASSSRGPDTQYF
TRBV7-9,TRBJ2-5,CASLGSQETQYF
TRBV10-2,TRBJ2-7,CASSQTSGRGYEQYF
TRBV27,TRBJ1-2,CASRGEDRGARGYTF
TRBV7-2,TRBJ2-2,CASSLHITTSMPGELFF
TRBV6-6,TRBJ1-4,CASSRGQGWEKLFF
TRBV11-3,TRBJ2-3,CASSLGLAGGTDTQYF
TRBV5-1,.,CASSLGTGVYEQYF
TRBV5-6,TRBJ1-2,CASSLTQGSGYTF
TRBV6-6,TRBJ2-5,CASSYEGTQYF
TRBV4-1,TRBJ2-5,CASSHLRRQETQYF
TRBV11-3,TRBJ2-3,CASSSGRGGPTDTQYF
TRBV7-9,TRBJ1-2,CASSPGDRADYGYTF
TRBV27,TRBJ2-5,CASSLSSGSTQTQYF
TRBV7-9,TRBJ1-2,CSSSLEVNYGYTF
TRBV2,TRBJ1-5,CASSGSTGGYQPQHF
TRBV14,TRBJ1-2,CASSLGTGNYGYTF